The 21 T cell receptor beta chains below were found in one sample sequenced in a study of T cells in localized non-small cell lung cancer. Assay used: immunoSEQ multiplex PCR; TCRdb lists only in-frame clones, some missing. The sample carries 45,000 to 50,000 clones, around 83% recorded once. Specimen: PBMCs, collected before any cancer treatment. All receptors come from a man aged 40 to 70 with stage II lung adenocarcinoma.

The chain links TRBV4-2 to TRBJ2-3; maybe TRBD2 (6 bases). V was pared by 4 bases and J by 3 bases, with 11 bases between. The germline gives CDR1 LGHNA, CDR2 YNFKEQ. The CDR3 sequence is 14 residues long. Written as DNA, the CDR3 is TGTGCCAGCAGCCTGACTAGTAAAACAGATACGCAGTATTTT. It translates to CASSLTSKTDTQYF.

The J gene is TRBJ2-2, the V gene TRBV6-1; D is unclear. Trimming cost V 2 bases and J 6 bases, with 13 bases left between them. The CDR3 loop spans 15 amino acids. Germline CDR1 reads MNHNS; CDR2 reads SASEGT. The CDR3 bases are TGTGCCAGCAGTGAATTCCGCAGGAAGTCCGGGGAGCTGTTTTTT. This codes for CASSEFRRKSGELFF.

The V call is TRBV15, the J call TRBJ1-1; unclear D gene. Trimming removed 8 bases at V and 3 bases at J, with 13 bases between. This CDR3 region has 13 residues. Germline values: CDR1 LNHNV, CDR2 YYDKDF (reference sequence). CDR3 bases: TGTGCCACCCAGGAGAGATTGGACACTGAAGCTTTCTTT. This codes for CATQERLDTEAFF.

The CDR3 sequence is CASSTELAGVGETQYF. CDR3 nucleotide sequence: TGCGCCAGCAGCACAGAACTAGCGGGGGTGGGAGAGACCCAGTACTTC. The gene calls are TRBV5-1 and TRBJ2-5, with 11 positions matching TRBD2. The CDR3 spans 16 residues. Germline V lookup: CDR1 SGHRS, CDR2 YFSETQ. V shed 4 bases and J 4 bases; nucleotides not matched to a gene: 9.

CDR3 DNA sequence: TGCAGCGTTGAAGCTAGCGGTGAAGAGACCCAGTACTTC. Residues: CSVEASGEETQYF. The chain combines TRBV29-1 with TRBJ2-5; 7 bases line up with TRBD2. The CDR3 runs 13 residues. The germline V gene encodes CDR1 SQVTM and CDR2 ANQGSEA. The ends lost 1 base at V and 3 bases at J; junction bases unmatched: 2. The full variable domain, with the rest looked up from reference TRBV29-1 and TRBJ2-5, is SAVISQKPSRDICQRGTSLTIQCQVDSQVTMMFWYRQQPGQSLTLIATANQGSEATYESGFVIDKFPISRPNLTFSTLTVSNMSPEDSSIYLCSVEASGEETQYFGPGTRLLVL.

The rearrangement uses TRBV11-2 and TRBJ2-7, with D perhaps assigned TRBD1 or TRBD2 (5 bases each). CDR3 size: 14 residues. The ends were cut back, 4 bases at V and 4 bases at J, with 14 bases in the middle. Germline CDR1 and CDR2: SGHAT and FQNNGV. As DNA, the CDR3 is TGTGCCAGCAGCTCCTGGGACGGCGAATACGAGCAGTACGTC. As protein: CASSSWDGEYEQYV.

This clone was seen once. This chain joins TRBV5-4 and TRBJ1-4; 7 bases match TRBD1. The J segment lost 0 bases and the V segment lost 3 bases, leaving 11 bases of the junction unmatched. This CDR3 has 18 amino acids. Germline values: CDR1 SGHNT, CDR2 YYREEE (reference sequence). The CDR3 nucleotides read TGTGCCAGCAGCTGGGGGGGGACAGAGATAACAACTAATGAAAAACTGTTTTTT. Its protein product is CASSWGGTEITTNEKLFF.

V is TRBV2 and J is TRBJ1-6, with TRBD1 identical over 10 bases. The CDR3 loop spans 13 amino acids. Germline trimming cut 9 bases from V and 7 bases from J; bases unmatched to any gene: 3. The germline V gene encodes CDR1 SNHLY and CDR2 FYNNEI. Here the CDR3 reads CASGTGANSPLHF. CDR3 sequence (DNA): TGTGCCAGTGGGACAGGGGCCAATTCACCCCTCCACTTT.

V gene TRBV6-6 combines with J gene TRBJ1-1, with TRBD1 matching over 8 bases. V was pared by 2 bases and J by 8 bases, with 10 bases of the junction left unmatched. Per the germline V gene, CDR1 is MNHNY and CDR2 is SVGAGI (reference sequence). The CDR3 is 15 residues long. The CDR3 reads CASSYLTPRGLEAFF. The DNA for the CDR3 is TGTGCCAGCAGTTACCTTACCCCCAGGGGGCTGGAAGCTTTCTTT.

This clone was counted a few times. The V call is TRBV28, the J call TRBJ1-2; a weak D match, TRBD1 (5 bases). Between the trimmed V and J ends, which lost 3 bases and 4 bases, there was a span of 9 bases. This CDR3 is 13 amino acids long. Germline-derived CDR1 and CDR2 are MDHEN and SYDVKM. The CDR3 DNA is TGTGCCAGCAGTTTCGGGGGGGGCTATGGCTACACCTTC. This sequence encodes CASSFGGGYGYTF.

V gene TRBV28 combines with J gene TRBJ2-5, with D possibly being TRBD1 (6 bases). The CDR3 has 14 residues. The germline V gene encodes CDR1 MDHEN and CDR2 SYDVKM. V lost 2 bases and J 5 bases, leaving 12 bases between the germline ends. This CDR3 reads CASSLPGTTETQYF. In DNA form, the CDR3 reads TGTGCCAGCAGTTTACCCGGGACAACGGAGACCCAGTACTTC. Based on the CDR3 plus reference TRBV28 and TRBJ2-5, the full variable domain is DVKVTQSSRYLVKRTGEKVFLECVQDMDHENMFWYRQDPGLGLRLIYFSYDVKMKEKGDIPEGYSVSREKKERFSLILESASTNQTSMYLCASSLPGTTETQYFGPGTRLLVL.

The chain joins TRBV19 to TRBJ2-1; D perhaps matches TRBD1 (6 bases). The germline gives CDR1 LNHDA, CDR2 SQIVND (reference sequence). Trimming removed 3 bases from V and 5 bases from J, with 14 bases in between. CDR3 length: 15 residues. The CDR3 DNA follows: TGTGCCAGTAGTATGCAGACCAAGGGGGACAATGAGCAGTTCTTC. Amino acid sequence: CASSMQTKGDNEQFF. The whole variable domain, filled in from reference TRBV19 and TRBJ2-1, reads DGGITQSPKYLFRKEGQNVTLSCEQNLNHDAMYWYRQDPGQGLRLIYYSQIVNDFQKGDIAEGYSVSREKKESFPLTVTSAQKNPTAFYLCASSMQTKGDNEQFFGPGTRLTVL.

The table lists this clone with a few counts. The chain uses TRBV20-1 and TRBJ2-5; maybe TRBD1 (6 bases). Trimming stripped 6 bases from V and 2 bases from J, with 7 bases between. Looked up from germline, CDR1 is DFQATT and CDR2 is SNEGSKA (reference sequence). The CDR3 covers 11 residues. CDR3 in amino acids: CSAQGQETQYF. CDR3 in DNA: TGCAGTGCCCAGGGGCAAGAGACCCAGTACTTC.

The chain uses TRBV6-1 and TRBJ1-4; no definite D call. The CDR3 runs to 16 residues. Per the germline V gene, CDR1 is MNHNS and CDR2 is SASEGT. With 4 bases removed from V and 7 bases from J, the gap between germline ends came to 19 bases. CDR3 sequence (DNA): TGTGCCAGCAGTGGCGGGTCCACGGTCTTAGGTGAAAAACTGTTTTTT. Translating it yields CASSGGSTVLGEKLFF.

The J gene is TRBJ2-1, the V gene TRBV12-5, with 16 bases that match TRBD2. From germline, CDR1 is LGHNT and CDR2 FRNRAP. The J segment lost 8 bases and the V segment lost 1 base, leaving 11 bases of the junction unmatched. The CDR3 loop spans 19 amino acids. CDR3 sequence reads: CASGLARRGLAGGRDEQFF. The CDR3 DNA is TGTGCTAGTGGTTTGGCCCGCCGGGGACTAGCGGGGGGGAGGGATGAGCAGTTCTTC.

The chain has TRBV19 and TRBJ2-7, with TRBD2 matching 11 bases. Germline CDR1 LNHDA, CDR2 SQIVND (reference sequence). The trim removed 4 bases at V and 2 bases at J, leaving 7 bases unmatched. The CDR3 sequence is 16 residues long. The CDR3 protein is CASSKSSGGNPYEQYF. The CDR3 region has the DNA TGTGCCAGTAGTAAGTCTAGCGGGGGGAATCCCTACGAGCAGTACTTC.

CDR3 loop: CASSEGHEQFF. CDR3 in DNA: TGTGCCAGCAGCGAAGGACACGAGCAGTTCTTC. The chain is built from TRBV9 and TRBJ2-1; D is possibly TRBD1 (5 bases). The germline CDR1 and CDR2 sequences are SGDLS and YYNGEE. CDR3 length: 11 amino acids. Trimming shortened V by 3 bases and J by 10 bases, and 8 bases separated the two germline ends.

This clone was observed once. The chain is built from TRBV4-1 and TRBJ2-5, with TRBD1 identical over 8 bases. The CDR3 runs 16 residues. Germline values: CDR1 MGHRA, CDR2 YSYEKL. J was trimmed by 2 bases and V by 3 bases; bases with no gene match: 8. This CDR3 is CASSHLQGGPQETQYF. The CDR3 DNA sequence: TGCGCCAGCAGCCACTTACAGGGGGGCCCTCAAGAGACCCAGTACTTC.

The V call is TRBV4-2, the J call TRBJ2-3, with D unresolved. The CDR3 has 13 residues. Germline V gene lookup returns CDR1 LGHNA and CDR2 YNFKEQ. Trimming took 0 bases from V and 2 from J, leaving 3 bases between them. The CDR3 DNA reads as TGTGCCAGCAGCCAAGATAACACAGATACGCAGTATTTT. Translated, it gives CASSQDNTDTQYF.

Only one count was recorded for this clone. The chain joins TRBV7-6 to TRBJ2-2, with D uncertain. V lost 1 base and J 0 bases, leaving 9 bases between the germline ends. The germline CDR1 and CDR2 sequences are SGHVS and FNYEAQ. CDR3 length: 16 amino acids. CDR3 in amino acids: CASSLETGSNTGELFF. In nucleotides, the CDR3 is TGTGCCAGCAGCTTAGAAACGGGCTCGAACACCGGGGAGCTGTTTTTT.

The chain couples TRBV7-9 to TRBJ1-1; no definite D call. This CDR3 comprises 17 residues. V gave up 1 base and J gave up 4 bases, with 19 bases separating them. The germline CDR1 and CDR2 sequences are SEHNR and FQNEAQ (reference sequence). DNA of the CDR3: TGTGCCAGCAGCTTAGTTTCGATCGGGAGGGTTGTCACTGAAGCTTTCTTT. Translated, it gives CASSLVSIGRVVTEAFF.